What follows are 24 T cell receptor beta chains derived from one specimen sequenced in a study of T cell changes during pregnancy in multiple sclerosis. The table came from immunoSEQ multiplex PCR; TCRdb's copy has only in-frame clones and leaves some out. The sample comprises 85,000 to 130,000 clones, just over 90% of which are singletons, and 1.2% rests with the top ten. The material was peripheral blood, obtained in the second trimester of pregnancy. The receptor source for this set is a female donor with multiple sclerosis, enrolled in a pregnancy study.

The chain links TRBV28 to TRBJ2-3; D possibly corresponds to TRBD1 (6 bases). CDR1 and CDR2 from the germline V gene are MDHEN and SYDVKM. The germline V and J ends were trimmed by 1 base and 8 bases, with 16 bases remaining between them. The CDR3 extends over 15 amino acids. CDR3 sequence (DNA): TGTGCCAGCAGTTTATTACCCAGGGGAGCAGGTACGCAGTATTTT. Translation: CASSLLPRGAGTQYF.

The V gene is TRBV10-1, the J gene TRBJ2-2, with 11 positions matching TRBD1. Germline V gives CDR1 WNHNN, CDR2 SYGVQD (reference sequence). With V trimmed by 6 bases and J by 6 bases, 9 bases remained unmatched. The CDR3 length is 16 residues. The CDR3 DNA reads TGCGCCAGCAGCCCAGGACAGGGGGCTGGGGCCGGGGAGCTGTTTTTT. Its protein product is CASSPGQGAGAGELFF.

This clone was seen just once. The V gene is TRBV25-1, the J gene TRBJ1-1, with 7 bases fitting TRBD1. CDR3 length: 17 residues. V lost 5 bases to trimming and J lost 6 bases; unmatched junction nucleotides: 18. CDR1 is MGHDK, CDR2 SYGVNS, per germline. This chain's CDR3 is CASSINQGVESSAEAFF. The DNA of the CDR3 is TGTGCCAGCAGTATAAATCAGGGGGTTGAATCGAGCGCTGAAGCTTTCTTT.

This CDR3 reads CASSLLGLAGPQETQYF. In DNA, the CDR3 is TGTGCCAGCAGCTTATTGGGACTAGCGGGGCCCCAAGAGACCCAGTACTTC. The chain carries TRBV7-9 and TRBJ2-5, with TRBD2 identical over 13 bases. Losses at the gene ends were 2 bases for V and 1 base for J; bases not matched to a gene: 4. Germline values: CDR1 SEHNR, CDR2 FQNEAQ (reference sequence). The CDR3 extends over 17 amino acids.

The chain carries TRBV30 and TRBJ1-6; 9 nucleotides match TRBD1. The J segment lost 10 bases and the V segment lost 4 bases, leaving 14 bases of the junction unmatched. The CDR3 has 16 residues. Germline assignment: CDR1 GTSNPN and CDR2 SVGIG (reference sequence). Written as DNA, the CDR3 is TGTGCCTGGATTCCCCCGGGACAGGGAGTATACTCACCCCTCCACTTT. Protein product: CAWIPPGQGVYSPLHF. The variable domain in full, with the rest retrieved from reference TRBV30 and TRBJ1-6, is SQTIHQWPATLVQPVGSPLSLECTVEGTSNPNLYWYRQAAGRGLQLLFYSVGIGQISSEVPQNLSASRPQDRQFILSSKKLLLSDSGFYLCAWIPPGQGVYSPLHFGNGTRLTVT.

This sequence joins TRBV6-1 and TRBJ2-1, with TRBD2 matching 7 bases. CDR3 length equals 14 residues. From germline, CDR1 is MNHNS and CDR2 SASEGT. The junction had 7 bases not matched to a gene; V was cut back by 6 bases and J by 5 bases. CDR3 sequence (DNA): TGTGCCAGCAGAGGGGCGGGAGTGAACAATGAGCAGTTCTTC. This translates into CASRGAGVNNEQFF.

The V gene is TRBV28, the J gene TRBJ2-1, with a possible D match to TRBD1 (6 bases). The CDR3 totals 17 residues. Germline CDR1 MDHEN, CDR2 SYDVKM. V lost 1 base and J lost 0, with 13 bases in between. The CDR3 nucleotides are TGTGCCAGCAGTTTATTAATAGGGGGAGACTCCTACAATGAGCAGTTCTTC. Its translation is CASSLLIGGDSYNEQFF.

The chain recombines TRBV6-5 with TRBJ1-6; possible D gene TRBD1, 5 bases. The CDR3 consists of 13 residues. CDR1 MNHEY and CDR2 SVGAGI come from the germline V gene. The V end was cut by 6 bases, the J end by 5 bases, with 8 bases between. In nucleotides, the CDR3 is TGTGCCAGCAGGGTGGGGCATAATTCACCCCTCCACTTT. Residues: CASRVGHNSPLHF.

Note on this clone: One end of the junction is discordant with germline, which a read error may explain. The rearrangement links TRBV2 to TRBJ2-7; D perhaps matches TRBD1 (5 bases). Germline CDR1 and CDR2: SNHLY and FYNNEI. The CDR3 has 12 residues. This CDR3 reads CASSERFSLGAF. In nucleotides, the CDR3 is TGTGCCAGCAGTGAAAGGTTTTCGTTAGGGGCCTTC.

This clone has only one observation. The chain uses TRBV2 and TRBJ2-3; the match to TRBD2 covers 15 bases. This CDR3 is built from 17 residues. V shed 3 bases and J 2 bases; nucleotides not matched to a gene: 3. Germline CDR1 and CDR2: SNHLY and FYNNEI. The CDR3 DNA reads TGTGCCAGCAGTGACGGGACTAGCGGGGGGTACACAGATACGCAGTATTTT. Translation gives CASSDGTSGGYTDTQYF.

The V call is TRBV11-2, the J call TRBJ1-1, with 10 nucleotides matching TRBD1. The CDR3 is 15 residues long. The J segment lost 1 base and the V segment lost 1 base, leaving 0 bases of the junction unmatched. The germline gives CDR1 SGHAT, CDR2 FQNNGV. CDR3 region: CASSLGDRGNTEAFF. CDR3 DNA: TGTGCCAGCAGCTTAGGGGACAGGGGGAACACTGAAGCTTTCTTT.

This clone was picked up one time. The rearrangement links TRBV5-1 to TRBJ1-1; D call uncertain. Germline V lookup: CDR1 SGHRS, CDR2 YFSETQ. The CDR3 totals 13 residues. With 3 bases removed from V and 1 base from J, the gap between germline ends came to 7 bases. As DNA, the CDR3 is TGCGCCAGCAGCTATACAGCGAACACTGAAGCTTTCTTT. This encodes CASSYTANTEAFF.

The chain joins TRBV2 to TRBJ2-7; 9 nucleotides align to TRBD1. This CDR3 spans 15 amino acids. The trim removed 5 bases at V and 3 bases at J, leaving 8 bases unmatched. The V gene's germline CDR1 is SNHLY and CDR2 FYNNEI. CDR3 DNA sequence: TGTGCCAGCAGTTCACGGGACAGGGCCAACTACGAGCAGTACTTC. This encodes CASSSRDRANYEQYF. Full variable domain (rest looked up from reference TRBV2 and TRBJ2-7): EPEVTQTPSHQVTQMGQEVILRCVPISNHLYFYWYRQILGQKVEFLVSFYNNEISEKSEIFDDQFSVERPDGSNFTLKIRSTKLEDSAMYFCASSSRDRANYEQYFGPGTRLTVT.

CDR3 in amino acids: CASSVGGAGPHNEQFF. DNA of the CDR3: TGTGCCAGCAGCGTAGGCGGAGCGGGACCCCACAATGAGCAGTTCTTC. The rearrangement uses TRBV9 and TRBJ2-1, with 7 positions matching TRBD2. Losses at the gene ends were 0 bases for V and 5 bases for J; bases not matched to a gene: 8. The CDR3 has 16 amino acids. Germline loops: CDR1 SGDLS, CDR2 YYNGEE.

The chain employs TRBV5-4 and TRBJ2-4, with no clear D. Germline V gene lookup returns CDR1 SGHNT and CDR2 YYREEE (reference sequence). This CDR3 spans 13 amino acids. Trimming took off 0 bases at V and 13 bases at J, with 14 bases between the two ends. CDR3 region: CASSLEAAPWQYF. DNA for the CDR3: TGTGCCAGCAGCTTGGAGGCGGCCCCATGGCAGTACTTC.

The chain links TRBV30 to TRBJ2-3; D is undetermined. The CDR3 spans 12 residues. CDR1 GTSNPN and CDR2 SVGIG come from the germline V gene (reference sequence). V lost 1 base to trimming and J lost 10 bases, with 12 bases between them. The CDR3 nucleotides read TGTGCCTGGAGTGAGTTGTTCGGGTCGCAGTATTTT. It translates to CAWSELFGSQYF.

This rearrangement joins TRBV2 to TRBJ2-1; TRBD2 matches 10 bases. Germline trimming cut 8 bases from V and 2 bases from J; bases unmatched to any gene: 3. The CDR3 has 14 residues. CDR1 is SNHLY, CDR2 FYNNEI, per germline. CDR3 sequence: CASGLADTYNEQFF. The CDR3 bases are TGTGCCAGCGGACTAGCGGATACCTACAATGAGCAGTTCTTC.

In its sample, this clone was seen once. The chain combines TRBV9 with TRBJ2-1; 14 nucleotides align to TRBD2. This CDR3 is 18 amino acids long. Germline V gene data show CDR1 as SGDLS and CDR2 as YYNGEE. V was pared by 0 bases and J by 3 bases, with 5 bases of the junction left unmatched. The CDR3 DNA follows: TGTGCCAGCAGCGTAGGACTAGCGGGGGGGCCGGGCTACAATGAGCAGTTCTTC. Translation gives CASSVGLAGGPGYNEQFF.

This clone was detected only once. This chain uses TRBV6-1 with TRBJ1-5, with 8 bases identical to TRBD1. Per germline, CDR1 MNHNS and CDR2 SASEGT. V shed 4 bases and J 6 bases; nucleotides not matched to a gene: 8. This CDR3 comprises 15 residues. CDR3 protein: CASSVYQGASQPQHF. The CDR3 region has the DNA TGTGCCAGCAGTGTATATCAGGGGGCCAGTCAGCCCCAGCATTTT.

A single count supports this clone. The V gene is TRBV9, the J gene TRBJ2-5, with 15 bases that match TRBD2. The CDR3 is 16 amino acids. V lost 3 bases, J lost 9 bases, and 9 bases stayed unmatched. The germline CDR1 and CDR2 sequences are SGDLS and YYNGEE. The CDR3, as DNA: TGTGCCAGCAGCGAGGGACTAGCGGGGGGTCCGGGGGCCCAGTACTTC. This encodes CASSEGLAGGPGAQYF.

As to this clone: Other DNA sequences in the same sample also yield this CDR3. The V gene is TRBV11-2, the J gene TRBJ1-2, with unresolved D. This CDR3 spans 13 amino acids. Trimming took off 1 base at V and 4 bases at J, with 7 bases between the two ends. The germline V gene has CDR1 SGHAT and CDR2 FQNNGV. The CDR3 reads CASSLAGFYGYTF. DNA of the CDR3: TGTGCCAGCAGCTTAGCGGGGTTCTATGGCTACACCTTC.

V and J are TRBV19 and TRBJ1-2, with 9 bases that match TRBD1. Trimming at V came to 9 bases and at J to 4 bases, leaving 12 bases not matched to a gene. Germline V gene lookup returns CDR1 LNHDA and CDR2 SQIVND (reference sequence). CDR3 length equals 15 residues. The CDR3 sequence is CASRDRALGSYGYTF. CDR3 nucleotides: TGTGCCAGCCGGGACAGGGCCTTAGGGAGCTATGGCTACACCTTC. The full variable domain, with the rest looked up from reference TRBV19 and TRBJ1-2, is DGGITQSPKYLFRKEGQNVTLSCEQNLNHDAMYWYRQDPGQGLRLIYYSQIVNDFQKGDIAEGYSVSREKKESFPLTVTSAQKNPTAFYLCASRDRALGSYGYTFGSGTRLTVV.

With regard to this clone: Other DNA sequences within the sample encode an identical CDR3. This chain connects TRBV5-6 to TRBJ2-3; D remains unclear. The CDR3 spans 14 residues. CDR1 and CDR2 from the germline V gene are SGHDT and YYEEEE. Trimming stripped 2 bases from V and 0 bases from J, with 7 bases between. In DNA, the CDR3 is TGTGCCAGCAGCTTAGTGACAAGCACAGATACGCAGTATTTT. This translates into CASSLVTSTDTQYF.

This rearrangement joins TRBV2 to TRBJ1-2; maybe TRBD1 (5 bases). The CDR3 runs to 12 residues. The germline V and J ends were trimmed by 5 bases and 13 bases, with 17 bases remaining between them. Looked up from germline, CDR1 is SNHLY and CDR2 is FYNNEI. CDR3 nucleotides: TGTGCCAGCAGTCGGGACTCCTTCACTCTCACCTTC. It encodes CASSRDSFTLTF.